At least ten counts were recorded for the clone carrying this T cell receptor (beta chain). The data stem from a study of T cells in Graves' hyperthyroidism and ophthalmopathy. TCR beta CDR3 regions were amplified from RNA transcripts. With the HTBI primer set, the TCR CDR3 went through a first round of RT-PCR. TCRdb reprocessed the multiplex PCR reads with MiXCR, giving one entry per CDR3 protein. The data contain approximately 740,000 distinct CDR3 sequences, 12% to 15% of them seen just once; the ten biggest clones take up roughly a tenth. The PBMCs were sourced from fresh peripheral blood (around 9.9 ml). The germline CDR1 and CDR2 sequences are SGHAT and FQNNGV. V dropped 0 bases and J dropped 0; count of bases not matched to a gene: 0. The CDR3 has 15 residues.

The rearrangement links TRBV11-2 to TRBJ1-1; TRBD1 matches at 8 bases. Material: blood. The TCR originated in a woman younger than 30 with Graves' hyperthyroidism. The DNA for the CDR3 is TGTGCCAGCAGCTTAGAGGACAGGGTGAACACTGAAGCTTTCTTT. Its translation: CASSLEDRVNTEAFF.